This is a list of T cell receptor beta chains from one sample in a study of T cell responses to AZD1222 COVID-19 vaccine. Profiling relied on immunoSEQ multiplex PCR, and the TCRdb table lists in-frame clones only, not all of them. The sample holds tens of thousands of clones, roughly 81% seen once. Sequencing was performed on peripheral blood, taken on day 0 of AZD1222 vaccination. These receptors originate from an adult in good health. Both conserved end residues are part of each CDR3. The D gene is left open where the match is weak. Part of the rows lack a size; the others show once, few, many or a class for expanded clones.

j_gene,d_gene,len,abundance,v_gene,CDR3aa,CDR3nt
TRBJ2-1,TRBD2,15,-,TRBV2,CASSVSAGGPGEQFF,TGTGCCAGCAGTGTTTCCGCGGGGGGGCCGGGTGAGCAGTTCTTC
TRBJ2-6,-,15,-,TRBV6-4,CASSETVAGANVLTF,TGTGCCAGCAGTGAGACAGTGGCTGGGGCCAACGTCCTGACTTTC
TRBJ1-5,-,13,-,TRBV6-1,CASTTRPNQPQHF,TGTGCCAGCACGACACGGCCGAATCAGCCCCAGCATTTT
TRBJ2-3,TRBD1,16,once,TRBV7-2,CASSLGGTGVTDTQYF,TGTGCCAGCAGCTTAGGAGGGACAGGGGTCACAGATACGCAGTATTTT
TRBJ1-2,-,15,-,TRBV7-9,CASSPGAGPDYGYTF,TGTGCCAGCAGCCCAGGGGCGGGGCCTGACTATGGCTACACCTTC
TRBJ1-5,-,13,-,TRBV7-2,CASSLVGNQPQHF,TGTGCCAGCAGCTTAGTGGGCAATCAGCCCCAGCATTTT
TRBJ1-2,-,14,-,TRBV28,CASSLLGVDYGYTF,TGTGCCAGCAGTTTACTGGGGGTTGACTATGGCTACACCTTC
TRBJ2-2,TRBD2,14,-,TRBV6-6,CASSYGEGLRELFF,TGTGCCAGCAGTTACGGGGAGGGACTGCGGGAGCTGTTTTTT
TRBJ1-6,-,13,-,TRBV3-1/TRBV3-2,CASSLSRSSPLHF,TGTGCCAGCAGCCTCTCCCGCAGTTCACCCCTCCACTTT
TRBJ2-1,-,16,-,TRBV5-1,CASSPGGRGGLDEQFF,TGCGCCAGCAGCCCTGGGGGCAGGGGCGGGTTGGACGAGCAGTTCTTC
TRBJ1-3,TRBD1,16,-,TRBV5-1,CASSDGTGASGNTIYF,TGCGCCAGCAGCGACGGGACAGGGGCATCTGGAAACACCATATATTTT
TRBJ2-5,-,11,-,TRBV5-4,CASSLEETQYF,TGTGCCAGCAGCTTGGAGGAGACCCAGTACTTC
TRBJ2-7,-,14,-,TRBV5-1,CASSLQVSSYEQYF,TGCGCCAGCAGCTTACAGGTTTCCTCCTACGAGCAGTACTTC
TRBJ2-3,-,15,-,TRBV9,CASSVGMGLADTQYF,TGTGCCAGCAGCGTAGGAATGGGGCTCGCAGATACGCAGTATTTT
TRBJ2-7,TRBD1,16,-,TRBV5-1,CASSFRDSLPSYEQYF,TGCGCCAGCAGCTTCCGGGACAGCTTACCCTCCTACGAGCAGTACTTC
TRBJ1-2,-,14,-,TRBV2,CASTLRGGRYGYTF,TGTGCCAGCACCCTACGGGGGGGGCGCTATGGCTACACCTTC
TRBJ1-5,-,17,-,TRBV6-2/TRBV6-3,CASSGRGRITGNQPQHF,TGTGCCAGCAGTGGGCGGGGGCGAATTACGGGCAATCAGCCCCAGCATTTT
TRBJ1-2,TRBD1,17,-,TRBV19,CASSRVWSSGGNYGYTF,TGTGCCAGTAGTAGGGTCTGGAGTTCAGGGGGGAACTATGGCTACACCTTC
TRBJ1-2,-,15,-,TRBV2,CASRVTGLSNYGYTF,TGTGCCAGCAGAGTCACGGGACTCTCGAACTATGGCTACACCTTC
TRBJ2-3,-,16,-,TRBV4-3,CASSQRGPLLSDTQYF,TGCGCCAGCAGCCAACGGGGGCCCCTTCTCTCAGATACGCAGTATTTT
TRBJ2-7,-,15,-,TRBV5-8,CASSPSGGQPYEQYF,TGTGCCAGCAGTCCCTCTGGAGGACAGCCCTACGAGCAGTACTTC
TRBJ1-5,-,12,-,TRBV19,CASAREWGPQHF,TGTGCCAGTGCCAGGGAGTGGGGGCCCCAGCATTTT
TRBJ2-7,TRBD1,16,-,TRBV14,CASSQSNRGWAYEQYF,TGTGCCAGCAGCCAGAGTAACAGGGGGTGGGCCTACGAGCAGTACTTC